This T cell receptor (beta chain) was profiled in a study of OX40 agonist ivuxolimab in advanced cancers. As for the study in general: Patients undergoing dose escalation presented with hepatocellular carcinoma, melanoma, renal cell or head and neck cancer. Partial responses were observed in three patients, of whom one had hepatocellular carcinoma and two had cutaneous melanoma. The group had a mean age of around 60 years, ranged from 23 to 79, and was 75% to 85% male. Findings of the study overall: Also present in some nonresponders was a low level of normalized T-cell clonal expansion.

Points on this clone: Antigen: not known.

Profiled with immunoSEQ multiplex PCR; TCRdb holds only in-frame clones, not every one. Of approximately 70,000 clones detected, about 91% appear once; the ten largest clones hold 1% to 1.2%. The receptor was isolated from an adult with an advanced solid tumor such as melanoma, head and neck, liver or kidney cancer. The sequencing used CD4+ or CD8+ T cells sorted from blood, collected in a trial of the OX40 agonist ivuxolimab.

The CDR3 DNA reads TGTGCCATCAGTGACCCCCTCCCCCCGGGACAGCCTAACTATGGCTACACCTTC. Amino acids: CAISDPLPPGQPNYGYTF. The genes are TRBV10-3 and TRBJ1-2; 7 bases align to TRBD1. V shed 3 bases and J 0 bases; nucleotides not matched to a gene: 13. This CDR3 spans 18 amino acids. The germline CDR1 and CDR2 sequences are ENHRY and SYGVKD.